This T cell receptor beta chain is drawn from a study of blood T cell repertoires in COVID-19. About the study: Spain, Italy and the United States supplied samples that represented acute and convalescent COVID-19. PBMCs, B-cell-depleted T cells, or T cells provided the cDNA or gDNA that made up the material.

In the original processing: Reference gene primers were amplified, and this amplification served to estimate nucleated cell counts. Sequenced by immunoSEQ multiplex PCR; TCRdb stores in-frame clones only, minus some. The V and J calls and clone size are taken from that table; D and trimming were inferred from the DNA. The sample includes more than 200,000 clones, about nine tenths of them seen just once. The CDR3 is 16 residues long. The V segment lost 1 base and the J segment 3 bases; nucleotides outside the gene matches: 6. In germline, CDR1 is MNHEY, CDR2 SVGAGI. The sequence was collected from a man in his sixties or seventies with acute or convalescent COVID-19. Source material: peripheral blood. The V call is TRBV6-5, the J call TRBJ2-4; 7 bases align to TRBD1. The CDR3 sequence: CASSYWDSSHKNIQYF. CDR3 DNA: TGTGCCAGCAGTTACTGGGACAGTTCGCACAAAAACATTCAGTACTTC.